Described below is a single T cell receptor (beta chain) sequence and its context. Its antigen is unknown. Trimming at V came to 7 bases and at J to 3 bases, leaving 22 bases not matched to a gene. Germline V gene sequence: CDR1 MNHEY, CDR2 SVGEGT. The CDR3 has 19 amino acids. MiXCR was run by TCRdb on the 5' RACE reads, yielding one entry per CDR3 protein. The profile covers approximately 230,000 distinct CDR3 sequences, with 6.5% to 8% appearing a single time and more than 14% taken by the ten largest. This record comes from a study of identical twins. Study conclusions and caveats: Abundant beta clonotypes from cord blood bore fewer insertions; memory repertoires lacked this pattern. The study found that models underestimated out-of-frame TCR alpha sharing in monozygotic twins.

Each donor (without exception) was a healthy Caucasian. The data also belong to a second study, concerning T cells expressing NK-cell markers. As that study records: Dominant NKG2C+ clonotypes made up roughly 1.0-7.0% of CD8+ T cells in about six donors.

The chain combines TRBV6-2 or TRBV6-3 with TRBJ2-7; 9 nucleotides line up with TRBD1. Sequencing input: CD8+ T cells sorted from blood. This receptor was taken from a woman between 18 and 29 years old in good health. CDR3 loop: CASTHGGVGGQGSFYEQYF. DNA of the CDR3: TGTGCCAGCACCCACGGGGGTGTAGGGGGACAGGGATCGTTCTACGAGCAGTACTTC.